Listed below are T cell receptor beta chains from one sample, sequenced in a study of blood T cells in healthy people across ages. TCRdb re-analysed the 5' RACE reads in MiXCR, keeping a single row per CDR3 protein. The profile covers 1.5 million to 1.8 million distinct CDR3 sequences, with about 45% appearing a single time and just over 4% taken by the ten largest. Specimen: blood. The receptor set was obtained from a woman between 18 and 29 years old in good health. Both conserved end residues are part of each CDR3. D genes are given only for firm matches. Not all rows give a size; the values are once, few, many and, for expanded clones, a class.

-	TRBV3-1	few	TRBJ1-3	CASSQGGNTIYF	TGTGCCAGCAGCCAGGGCGGAAACACCATATATTTT
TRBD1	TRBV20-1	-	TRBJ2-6	CSATPTGSSGANVQTF	TGCAGTGCTACACCGACAGGGAGCTCTGGGGCCAACGTCCAGACTTTC
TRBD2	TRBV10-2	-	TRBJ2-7	CATFSSGSYEQYF	TGCGCCACCTTTTCTAGCGGGAGTTACGAGCAGTACTTC
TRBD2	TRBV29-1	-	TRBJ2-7	CSALDRPSGRYEQYF	TGCAGCGCTTTGGATCGGCCTAGCGGGAGGTACGAGCAGTACTTC
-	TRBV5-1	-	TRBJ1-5	CASSLGDTYNQPQHF	TGCGCCAGCAGCTTGGGCGACACCTACAATCAGCCCCAGCATTTT
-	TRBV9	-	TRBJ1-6	CASSVAGTTNSPLHF	TGTGCCAGCAGCGTAGCCGGGACAACTAATTCACCCCTCCACTTT
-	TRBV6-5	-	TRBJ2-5	CASSYSYQETQYF	TGTGCCAGCAGTTACAGTTACCAAGAGACCCAGTACTTC
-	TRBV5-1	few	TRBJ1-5	CASSFRHINMGDSNQPQHF	TGCGCCAGCAGTTTCCGTCATATTAATATGGGGGATAGCAATCAGCCCCAGCATTTT
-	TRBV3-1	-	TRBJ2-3	CASSPFFGTDTQYF	TGTGCCAGCAGCCCCTTTTTTGGCACAGATACGCAGTATTTT
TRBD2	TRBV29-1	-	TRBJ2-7	CSVRAGTSGSEQYF	TGCAGCGTTCGAGCAGGGACTAGCGGGAGCGAGCAGTACTTC
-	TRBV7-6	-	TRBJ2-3	CASSISGSVSDTQYF	TGTGCCAGCAGCATCTCCGGGTCGGTCTCAGATACGCAGTATTTT
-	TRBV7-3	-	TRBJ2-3	CASRRLGPTDTQYF	TGTGCCAGCAGAAGACTAGGCCCCACAGATACGCAGTATTTT
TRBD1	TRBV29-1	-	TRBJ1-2	CSVDRGLGYTF	TGCAGCGTGGACAGGGGGCTTGGCTACACCTTC
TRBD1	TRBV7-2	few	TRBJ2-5	CASSLSRGHETQYF	TGTGCCAGCAGCTTAAGCAGGGGGCATGAGACCCAGTACTTC
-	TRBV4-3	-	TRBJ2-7	CASSQDSDFGYEQYF	TGCGCCAGCAGCCAAGATAGTGATTTTGGATACGAGCAGTACTTC
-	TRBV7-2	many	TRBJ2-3	CASSLSSGTDTQYF	TGTGCCAGCAGCTTAAGCAGCGGGACAGATACGCAGTATTTT
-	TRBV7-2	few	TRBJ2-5	CASSSFGSLKETQYF	TGTGCCAGCAGCAGTTTCGGGAGTTTAAAGGAGACCCAGTACTTC
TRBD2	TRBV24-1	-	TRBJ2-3	CAASDPGLQGSTDTQYF	TGTGCCGCCAGTGACCCGGGACTACAAGGGAGCACAGATACGCAGTATTTT
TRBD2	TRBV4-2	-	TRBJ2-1	CASSQGTSGGSYNEQFF	TGTGCCAGCAGCCAAGGGACTAGCGGGGGTTCCTACAATGAGCAGTTCTTC
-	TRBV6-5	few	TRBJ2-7	CASSTGGWGEQYF	TGTGCCAGCAGTACCGGAGGTTGGGGCGAGCAGTACTTC
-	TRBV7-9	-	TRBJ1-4	CASSLAISQDTNEKLFF	TGTGCCAGCAGCTTAGCGATTTCACAGGACACTAATGAAAAACTGTTTTTT
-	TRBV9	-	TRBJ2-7	CASSVDGGAPHEQYF	TGTGCCAGCAGCGTAGACGGCGGAGCGCCCCACGAGCAGTACTTC
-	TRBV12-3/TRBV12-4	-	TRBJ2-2	CASRIQDLGGELFF	TGTGCCAGCAGGATTCAAGATTTGGGCGGGGAGCTGTTTTTT
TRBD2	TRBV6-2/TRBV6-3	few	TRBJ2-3	CASMLAGHTDTQYF	TGTGCCAGCATGCTAGCGGGGCACACAGATACGCAGTATTTT
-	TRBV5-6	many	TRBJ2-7	CASSLNSGRGRYEQYF	TGTGCCAGCAGCTTGAATAGCGGCAGAGGCCGATACGAGCAGTACTTC
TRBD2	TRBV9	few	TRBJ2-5	CASSFGLAANEQYF	TGTGCCAGCAGCTTTGGACTAGCGGCTAATGAGCAGTACTTC
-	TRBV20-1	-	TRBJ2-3	CSASPGRGGNTQYF	TGCAGTGCTAGCCCGGGAAGGGGTGGGAATACGCAGTATTTT
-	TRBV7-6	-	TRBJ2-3	CASSSNRGMSTDTQYF	TGTGCCAGCAGCTCGAACCGGGGGATGAGCACAGATACGCAGTATTTT
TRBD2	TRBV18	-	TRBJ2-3	CASSPLGLAGGDTQYF	TGTGCCAGCTCACCACTGGGCCTAGCGGGTGGAGATACGCAGTATTTT
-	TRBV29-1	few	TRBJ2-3	CSVVSDTDTQYF	TGCAGCGTTGTATCCGATACAGATACGCAGTATTTT
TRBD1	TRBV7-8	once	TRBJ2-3	CASSSRDRVADTQYF	TGTGCCAGCAGCAGCCGGGACAGGGTAGCAGATACGCAGTATTTT
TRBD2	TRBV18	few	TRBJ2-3	CASSLLRGDTDTQYF	TGTGCCAGCTCCCTTCTGCGGGGGGACACAGATACGCAGTATTTT
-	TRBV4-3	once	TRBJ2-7	CASSPILGLNGEQYF	TGCGCCAGCAGCCCGATTTTGGGGCTGAATGGCGAGCAGTACTTC
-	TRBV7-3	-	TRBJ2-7	CASSLSQASYNEQYF	TGTGCCAGCAGCTTAAGCCAGGCATCCTACAATGAGCAGTACTTC
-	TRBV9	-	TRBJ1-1	CASSVAWEGEAFF	TGTGCCAGCAGCGTAGCTTGGGAGGGTGAAGCTTTCTTT
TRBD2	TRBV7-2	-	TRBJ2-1	CASSLVPSGGANEQFF	TGTGCCAGCAGCTTAGTGCCTAGCGGGGGGGCAAACGAGCAGTTCTTC
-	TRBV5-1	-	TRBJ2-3	CASSGSEMGGSADTQYF	TGCGCCAGCAGCGGGTCAGAGATGGGGGGTTCGGCAGATACGCAGTATTTT
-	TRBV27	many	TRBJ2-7	CASSFGVSYEQYF	TGTGCCAGCAGTTTCGGGGTGAGCTACGAGCAGTACTTC
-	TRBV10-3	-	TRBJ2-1	CAILGAPGGEGNGRSYNEQFF	TGTGCCATCTTGGGGGCCCCCGGGGGCGAGGGAAATGGACGCTCCTACAATGAGCAGTTCTTC